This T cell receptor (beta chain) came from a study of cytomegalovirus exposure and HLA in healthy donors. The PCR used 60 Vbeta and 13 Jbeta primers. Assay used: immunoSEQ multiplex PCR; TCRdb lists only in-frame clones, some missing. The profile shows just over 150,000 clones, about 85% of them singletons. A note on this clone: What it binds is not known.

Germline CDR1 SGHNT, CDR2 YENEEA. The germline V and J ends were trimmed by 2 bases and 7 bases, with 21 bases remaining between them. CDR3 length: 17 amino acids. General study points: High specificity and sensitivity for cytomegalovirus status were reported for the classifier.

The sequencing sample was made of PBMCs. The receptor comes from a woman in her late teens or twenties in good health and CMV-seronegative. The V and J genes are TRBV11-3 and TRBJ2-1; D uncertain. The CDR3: CASSLSSRSLTGNEQFF. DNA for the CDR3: TGTGCCAGCAGCTTATCTTCGAGGTCTCTTACGGGTAATGAGCAGTTCTTC.